Below, 18 T cell receptor beta chains from the same sample are listed, as sequenced in a study of control samples from healthy donors and cancer patients. Produced via immunoSEQ multiplex PCR; TCRdb's table is partial and in-frame only. The sample has 160,000 or so clones; less than 95% are singletons. The sample taken for sequencing was PBMCs. The source of these receptors is a man between 60 and 75 years old with colorectal cancer.

V gene TRBV7-9 combines with J gene TRBJ2-5; 10 bases are shared with TRBD2. In germline, CDR1 is SEHNR, CDR2 FQNEAQ (reference sequence). This CDR3 comprises 16 residues. V lost 1 base, J lost 5 bases, and 7 bases stayed unmatched. CDR3 in amino acids: CASSLVGSGGQETQYF. The CDR3 DNA sequence: TGTGCCAGCAGCTTAGTGGGTAGCGGGGGGCAGGAGACCCAGTACTTC. The variable domain in full, completed from reference TRBV7-9 and TRBJ2-5, reads DTGVSQNPRHKITKRGQNVTFRCDPISEHNRLYWYRQTLGQGPEFLTYFQNEAQLEKSRLLSDRFSAERPKGSFSTLEIQRTEQGDSAMYLCASSLVGSGGQETQYFGPGTRLLVL.

The gene calls are TRBV15 and TRBJ1-4; D is perhaps TRBD1 (6 bases). With 0 bases removed from V and 5 bases from J, the gap between germline ends came to 22 bases. Germline CDR1 and CDR2: LNHNV and YYDKDF (reference sequence). CDR3 size: 19 residues. CDR3 in DNA: TGTGCCACCAGCAGAGATCGAGGGAGTCAGAGGGGGAAAAATGAAAAACTGTTTTTT. Its translation is CATSRDRGSQRGKNEKLFF.

The chain joins TRBV9 to TRBJ1-1, with no clear D. The length of the CDR3 is 14 residues. The germline gives CDR1 SGDLS, CDR2 YYNGEE. Trimming stripped 2 bases from V and 1 base from J, with 9 bases between. Here the CDR3 reads CASSVKLGNTEAFF. The CDR3 nucleotides read TGTGCCAGCAGCGTCAAGCTTGGGAACACTGAAGCTTTCTTT.

The chain combines TRBV11-2 with TRBJ2-7; 7 bases are shared with TRBD1. CDR3 length: 14 amino acids. In germline, CDR1 is SGHAT, CDR2 FQNNGV. The trim removed 6 bases at V and 4 bases at J, leaving 9 bases unmatched. Here the CDR3 DNA reads TGTGCCAGCAGTCGCCGGGACAGAGCATACGAGCAGTACTTC. This gives the protein CASSRRDRAYEQYF.

This clone has a single count. J is TRBJ1-2 and V is TRBV6-5; 11 bases match TRBD1. CDR1 and CDR2 (germline): MNHEY, SVGAGI. This CDR3 has 16 amino acids. V trimming: 0 bases; J trimming: 8 bases; junction bases outside the gene matches: 8. CDR3 loop: CASSYSGGTGGYGYTF. CDR3 in DNA: TGTGCCAGCAGTTACTCGGGCGGGACAGGGGGTTACGGCTACACCTTC.

This chain uses TRBV18 with TRBJ2-5, with 14 bases lining up with TRBD2. Germline V lookup: CDR1 KGHSH, CDR2 LQKENI. The CDR3 spans 14 residues. Trimming at V came to 4 bases and at J to 5 bases, leaving 0 bases not matched to a gene. CDR3 DNA: TGTGCCAGCTCACGGACTAGCGGGGGGGAGACCCAGTACTTC. Amino acid sequence: CASSRTSGGETQYF.

This clone is a singleton in its sample. This chain links TRBV6-5 with TRBJ2-5, with D perhaps TRBD1 (5 bases). Germline CDR1 is MNHEY and CDR2 is SVGAGI. CDR3 length: 12 amino acids. Deletions cut 8 bases from V and 3 bases from J, with 10 bases between. CDR3 sequence reads: CASGAVKETQYF. The CDR3 DNA reads TGTGCCAGCGGGGCGGTTAAAGAGACCCAGTACTTC.

This clone occurred once. The gene calls are TRBV7-9 and TRBJ2-7, with 7 bases fitting TRBD1. V gave up 0 bases and J gave up 1 base; unmatched junction bases: 3. Looked up from germline, CDR1 is SEHNR and CDR2 is FQNEAQ (reference sequence). This CDR3 is 15 amino acids long. The CDR3 nucleotides read TGTGCCAGCAGCTTAGCCTCACAGGGGTCCTACGAGCAGTACTTC. Amino acid sequence: CASSLASQGSYEQYF.

This chain links TRBV5-4 with TRBJ2-7; D not resolved. The germline V and J ends were trimmed by 3 bases and 7 bases, with 14 bases remaining between them. The CDR3 totals 13 residues. Per the germline V gene, CDR1 is SGHNT and CDR2 is YYREEE (reference sequence). The CDR3 DNA sequence: TGTGCCAGCAGCTGGCCAGGAACGGAGGAGCAGTACTTC. This codes for CASSWPGTEEQYF.

This chain joins TRBV18 and TRBJ1-2; possible D gene TRBD1, 6 bases. In germline, CDR1 is KGHSH, CDR2 LQKENI. This CDR3 has 16 amino acids. V shed 3 bases and J shed 2 bases, with 16 bases lying between them. Written as DNA, the CDR3 is TGTGCCAGCTCACCGCGCGAGGGGGAATTGAACTATGGCTACACCTTC. Residues: CASSPREGELNYGYTF.

This rearrangement joins TRBV6-6 to TRBJ1-5; no clear D. The CDR3 is 15 amino acids. Germline V gene data show CDR1 as MNHNY and CDR2 as SVGAGI (reference sequence). Trimming took off 5 bases at V and 4 bases at J, with 15 bases between the two ends. The CDR3 here is CASSLDGLQNQPQHF. The CDR3 nucleotides read TGTGCCAGCAGTCTAGACGGCTTACAGAATCAGCCCCAGCATTTT.

The V and J genes are TRBV9 and TRBJ1-3; D unclear. Germline values: CDR1 SGDLS, CDR2 YYNGEE. The CDR3 covers 14 residues. V shed 3 bases and J shed 0 bases, with 7 bases lying between them. The CDR3 nucleotides read TGTGCCAGCAGCGACATGAGCTCTGGAAACACCATATATTTT. Its translation: CASSDMSSGNTIYF.

This chain links TRBV3-1 (or the pseudogene TRBV3-2) with TRBJ2-7; 11 bases line up with TRBD2. Per germline, CDR1 LGHDT and CDR2 YNNKEL (reference sequence). CDR3 length: 13 amino acids. The ends lost 11 bases at V and 1 base at J; junction bases unmatched: 4. CDR3 region: CASTSGGSYEQYF. The CDR3 region has the DNA TGTGCCTCAACTAGCGGGGGTTCCTACGAGCAGTACTTC.

The genes are TRBV6-2 or TRBV6-3 and TRBJ1-5, with no clear D. The CDR3 loop spans 13 amino acids. Trimming shortened V by 7 bases and J by 8 bases, and 15 bases separated the two germline ends. Germline CDR1 reads MNHEY; CDR2 reads SVGEGT. CDR3 nucleotide sequence: TGTGCCAGCACCCCGGGGAACTGGGAGCCCCAGCATTTT. It translates to CASTPGNWEPQHF.

V and J are TRBV7-6 and TRBJ2-4; D not certain. Trimming took off 4 bases at V and 9 bases at J, with 7 bases between the two ends. CDR1 and CDR2 (germline): SGHVS, FNYEAQ. This CDR3 comprises 11 residues. The CDR3, as DNA: TGTGCCAGCAGCTCCCTGGGCATTCAGTACTTC. Translating gives CASSSLGIQYF.

The chain employs TRBV6-5 and TRBJ2-5; D unclear. CDR1 and CDR2 from the germline V gene are MNHEY and SVGAGI. The CDR3 consists of 13 residues. The V and J ends lost 0 bases and 4 bases respectively, with 6 bases between them. Written as DNA, the CDR3 is TGTGCCAGCAGTTACTCGCCTCCAGAGACCCAGTACTTC. Its translation is CASSYSPPETQYF.

This clone was seen a single time. The chain joins TRBV3-1 (or the pseudogene TRBV3-2) to TRBJ1-5; D not certain. CDR1 is LGHDT, CDR2 YNNKEL, per germline (reference sequence). This CDR3 region has 14 residues. The V end lost 5 bases, the J end lost 3 bases, and 11 bases lay between the germline ends. CDR3 bases: TGTGCCAGCAGCACTGCGGTTGACAATCAGCCCCAGCATTTT. Translating gives CASSTAVDNQPQHF.

V gene TRBV6-6 combines with J gene TRBJ1-5; 11 nucleotides align to TRBD1. Germline values: CDR1 MNHNY, CDR2 SVGAGI (reference sequence). The CDR3 is made up of 15 amino acids. V trimming: 6 bases; J trimming: 5 bases; junction bases outside the gene matches: 6. In DNA form, the CDR3 reads TGTGCCAGCAGCTTGGACAGGGGGCCAGATCAGCCCCAGCATTTT. Protein product: CASSLDRGPDQPQHF.